This TCR beta chain was identified in a study of T cells after yellow fever vaccination. Overall study results and limits: Shared CD4/CD8 clonotypes were a small share, likely from convergent recombination. A faster peak, day 5 versus 15, was reached by the weaker secondary response.

This CDR3 has 17 residues. V gave up 7 bases and J gave up 5 bases; unmatched junction bases: 17. Germline V CDR1 and CDR2: SEHNR, FQNEAQ (reference sequence). TCRdb processed the 5' RACE reads anew with MiXCR; each CDR3 protein has one entry. The sample has 300,000 to 350,000 distinct CDR3 sequences; about 4% are singletons. This clonotype was counted at least ten times. The antigen is not known. The TCR sequence derives from a man aged 18 to 29 who received the YFV17D yellow fever vaccine. The starting material was PBMCs, obtained 5 days after the yellow fever booster vaccination. The genes are TRBV7-9 and TRBJ2-5; 9 bases are shared with TRBD1. The CDR3 DNA sequence: TGTGCCAGCACACCGGGACAGGGCTTTGTTCGGCGGGAGACCCAGTACTTC. The encoded protein is CASTPGQGFVRRETQYF.